The rows below give T cell receptor beta chains drawn from one sample of a study of identical twins. TCRdb re-analysed the 5' RACE reads in MiXCR, keeping a single row per CDR3 protein. The table lists some 1,700,000 distinct CDR3 sequences, about 31% of them singletons. Sequenced material: cord blood. The receptor set was obtained from a newborn girl in good health. Both conserved end residues are trimmed from each CDR3.

TRBJ1-5,TRBV3-1,ASSQDTGTFDQPQH
TRBJ2-7,TRBV7-8,ASSLLTGGSSYEQY
TRBJ2-1,TRBV2,ASFLLLAGNNEQF
TRBJ2-1,TRBV20-1,SRRELGRNEQF
TRBJ1-1,TRBV20-1,SATLSRDGWEAF
TRBJ2-3,TRBV20-1,SARGLAGPLTSTDTQY
TRBJ2-7,TRBV4-2,ASSQDRSFHEQY
TRBJ2-7,TRBV10-1,ASSEGGTGFHEQY
TRBJ1-5,TRBV11-2,ASSLAYRGYQPQH
TRBJ1-2,TRBV21-1,ASSKARGFYGYT
TRBJ2-1,TRBV20-1,SAPLGSGGSNEQF
TRBJ2-1,TRBV7-2,ASSDKRHSSYNEQF
TRBJ2-4,TRBV6-2/TRBV6-3,ASRYSALGPKNIQY
TRBJ1-2,TRBV12-5,ASGLVLGADSIYGYT
TRBJ1-1,TRBV12-3/TRBV12-4,ASSLVTGWNTEAF
TRBJ1-2,TRBV6-1,ASRAGTATLKDWGYT
TRBJ2-2,TRBV5-1,ASSLTGGADTGELF
TRBJ2-7,TRBV5-1,ASSSTGTRAYEQY
TRBJ2-6,TRBV28,ASSGTPTSGANVLT
TRBJ1-4,TRBV3-1,ASSQRRDRGAEKLF
TRBJ2-7,TRBV7-2,ASSPRPPFEQY
TRBJ1-3,TRBV4-2,ASSQEWQGPGNTIY
TRBJ2-3,TRBV20-1,SARDQPRGRLGDTQY
TRBJ2-3,TRBV29-1,SVGVTREMTDTQY
TRBJ2-7,TRBV6-5,ASIGAGGYEQY
TRBJ1-2,TRBV12-3/TRBV12-4,ASSFARGSDYGYT
TRBJ2-3,TRBV7-2,ASSLGPGTRGDTQY
TRBJ1-2,TRBV10-3,AIHRGLNYGYT
TRBJ1-2,TRBV27,ASSFTGFYGYT
TRBJ2-1,TRBV24-1,ATSDSRTSRIGYNEQF
TRBJ2-3,TRBV4-1,ASKGLLPFTDTQY
TRBJ2-1,TRBV6-5,ASSYFPGRKNEQF
TRBJ2-1,TRBV3-1,ASSPGPWEYEQF
TRBJ1-1,TRBV20-1,SAIGQGMGTEAF